The sequence of this T cell receptor beta chain was determined in a study of T-cell reconstitution after alpha-beta-depleted transplantation in children. This clonotype has ten or more counts. The ends were cut back, 4 bases at V and 2 bases at J, with 9 bases in the middle. Germline V gene data show CDR1 as LGHNA and CDR2 as YSLEER. The CDR3 covers 13 residues. The TCRbeta library was prepared with unique molecular identifiers. TCRdb reprocessed the PCR reads with MiXCR, giving one entry per CDR3 protein. Of nearly 400,000 distinct CDR3 sequences in the sample, 20% are singletons; the top ten hold 3.5% to 4%.

The specimen comprised PBMCs from the stem cell graft donor, sampled from the stem cell graft. The sequence came from a human donor who donated a stem cell graft to a child with acute myeloid leukemia. This sequence joins TRBV4-3 and TRBJ2-7; D remains ambiguous. The CDR3 is CASSPDLPYEQYF. CDR3 nucleotide sequence: TGCGCCAGCAGCCCCGACCTGCCCTACGAGCAGTACTTC.